This record looks at one T cell receptor (beta chain) sequence and its context. Authors' data handling: By means of reference gene primer amplification, nucleated cell counts were estimated. Assay used: immunoSEQ multiplex PCR; TCRdb lists only in-frame clones, some missing. That table supplies the V and J calls and clone size; D and trimming were determined from the DNA. Among 200,000 to 250,000 clones, 70% to 90% were seen once, and the ten largest hold around 1.4%. The data were obtained in a study of blood T cell repertoires in COVID-19. Study context: Samples representing acute and convalescent COVID-19 were sourced from the United States, Italy and Spain. T cells, B-cell-depleted T cells, or PBMCs provided the cDNA or gDNA that served as material.

This CDR3 is built from 14 residues. Losses at the gene ends were 4 bases for V and 6 bases for J; bases not matched to a gene: 7. Per germline, CDR1 LNHNV and CDR2 YYDKDF (reference sequence). The sample comprised peripheral blood. The chain recombines TRBV15 with TRBJ2-3; TRBD1 agrees at 7 bases. This TCR was sampled from a man older than 75 with acute or convalescent COVID-19. CDR3 sequence reads: CATSIGTARDTQYF. In DNA form, the CDR3 reads TGTGCCACCAGCATAGGGACAGCTCGCGATACGCAGTATTTT.